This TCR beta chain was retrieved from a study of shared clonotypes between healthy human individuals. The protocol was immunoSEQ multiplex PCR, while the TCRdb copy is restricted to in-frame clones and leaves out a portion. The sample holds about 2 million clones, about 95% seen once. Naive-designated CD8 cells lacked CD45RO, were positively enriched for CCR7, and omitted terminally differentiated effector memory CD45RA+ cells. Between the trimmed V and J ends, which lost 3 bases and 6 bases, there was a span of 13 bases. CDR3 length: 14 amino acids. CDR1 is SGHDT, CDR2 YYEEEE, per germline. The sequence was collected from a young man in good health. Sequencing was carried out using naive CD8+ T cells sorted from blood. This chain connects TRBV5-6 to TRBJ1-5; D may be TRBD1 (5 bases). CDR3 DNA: TGTGCCAGCAGCTGGGGGGACGGGGGTCAGCCCCAGCATTTT. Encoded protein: CASSWGDGGQPQHF.